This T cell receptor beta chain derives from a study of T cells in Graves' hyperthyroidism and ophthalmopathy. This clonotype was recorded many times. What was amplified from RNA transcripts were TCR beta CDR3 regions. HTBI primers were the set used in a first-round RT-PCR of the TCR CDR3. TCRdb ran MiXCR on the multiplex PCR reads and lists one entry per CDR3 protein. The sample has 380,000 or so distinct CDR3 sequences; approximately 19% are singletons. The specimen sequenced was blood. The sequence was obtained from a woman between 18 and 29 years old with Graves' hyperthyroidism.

The CDR3 coding sequence is TGTGCCTGGGGGAGGGGATTTGGGCAGCCCCAGCATTTT. It is translated as CAWGRGFGQPQHF. The gene calls are TRBV30 and TRBJ1-5; possible D gene TRBD1, 5 bases. Germline CDR1 reads GTSNPN; CDR2 reads SVGIG (reference sequence). Trimming took off 5 bases at V and 7 bases at J, with 15 bases between the two ends. The CDR3 sequence is 13 residues long.